The 17 T cell receptor beta chains in this list originate from one sample, sequenced in a study of siplizumab effects on memory and regulatory T cells. Measured with immunoSEQ multiplex PCR; TCRdb has only the in-frame clones, and not every one. The repertoire holds 70,000 to 90,000 clones, with roughly 93% as singletons. The sample comprised CD8+ T cells sorted from blood. The receptor set was obtained from a human donor in good health.

The chain joins TRBV5-6 to TRBJ1-2; D perhaps matches TRBD1 (5 bases). This CDR3 is built from 16 residues. V was clipped by 5 bases and J by 6 bases, with 23 bases between them. Germline V gene sequence: CDR1 SGHDT, CDR2 YYEEEE. The CDR3 loop is CASSLSGAGVKHGYTF. The CDR3 nucleotides read TGTGCCAGCAGTTTAAGTGGGGCGGGGGTGAAGCATGGCTACACCTTC.

The V gene is TRBV13, the J gene TRBJ2-7, with D possibly TRBD1 on 7 matching bases. V dropped 2 bases and J dropped 7 bases, with 9 bases sitting between them. The V gene's germline CDR1 is PRHDT and CDR2 FYEKMQ (reference sequence). CDR3 size: 12 residues. CDR3 region: CASSLQGGEQYF. In DNA, the CDR3 is TGTGCCAGCAGCTTACAGGGGGGAGAGCAGTACTTC.

The chain couples TRBV5-8 to TRBJ1-2; 8 bases are shared with TRBD1. This CDR3 has 14 amino acids. Germline-derived CDR1 and CDR2 are SGHTS and YDEGEE. V trimming: 9 bases; J trimming: 1 base; junction bases outside the gene matches: 8. The CDR3 sequence: CAIRTGKYNYGYTF. For the CDR3, the DNA is TGTGCCATTAGGACAGGGAAATATAACTATGGCTACACCTTC.

The chain is built from TRBV27 and TRBJ2-7; D gene uncertain. Between the trimmed V and J ends, which lost 6 bases and 1 base, there was a span of 10 bases. CDR1 is MNHEY and CDR2 is SMNVEV in the germline V gene (reference sequence). The CDR3 totals 13 residues. The CDR3: CASRRGRSYEQYF. The CDR3 DNA reads TGTGCCAGCAGGCGCGGACGGTCCTACGAGCAGTACTTC.

V is TRBV11-2 and J is TRBJ2-3; TRBD2 matches 7 bases. The CDR3 has 14 residues. Germline V gene lookup returns CDR1 SGHAT and CDR2 FQNNGV. The J segment lost 0 bases and the V segment lost 3 bases, leaving 0 bases of the junction unmatched. This chain's CDR3 is CASSLGGSTDTQYF. The CDR3 DNA reads as TGTGCCAGCAGCTTGGGGGGGAGCACAGATACGCAGTATTTT.

The CDR3 is CASSPLSGGFYEQYF. The CDR3 DNA reads as TGTGCCAGCAGCCCCCTTAGCGGGGGGTTCTACGAGCAGTACTTC. V usage is TRBV6-4 and J usage is TRBJ2-7, with 10 nucleotides matching TRBD2. Germline lookup yields CDR1 MRHNA and CDR2 SNTAGT. The CDR3 is 15 amino acids. Unmatched junction bases numbered 8, after V lost 6 bases and J lost 3 bases.

This chain connects TRBV5-1 to TRBJ1-1, with D possibly being TRBD1 (6 bases). V was shortened by 2 bases and J by 3 bases, with 8 bases between the two germline ends. The germline V gene has CDR1 SGHRS and CDR2 YFSETQ. The CDR3 covers 13 residues. The CDR3 nucleotides are TGCGCCAGCAGCTTCGCAGGGGACACTGAAGCTTTCTTT. Translated, it gives CASSFAGDTEAFF.

This chain uses TRBV4-1 with TRBJ1-2; D might be TRBD1 (6 bases). Trimming cost V 0 bases and J 8 bases, with 22 bases left between them. CDR3 length: 17 residues. CDR1 MGHRA and CDR2 YSYEKL come from the germline V gene. The CDR3 is CASSQDDRSVHPAGYTF. CDR3 in DNA: TGCGCCAGCAGCCAAGACGACAGGTCGGTCCACCCAGCGGGCTACACCTTC.

This sequence joins TRBV2 and TRBJ2-3, with 8 bases that match TRBD2. The CDR3 runs to 15 residues. CDR1 SNHLY and CDR2 FYNNEI come from the germline V gene. V dropped 1 base and J dropped 2; count of bases not matched to a gene: 2. The CDR3 coding sequence is TGTGCCAGCAGTGAAGTACTAGCGGACACAGATACGCAGTATTTT. Encoded protein: CASSEVLADTDTQYF.

The V gene is TRBV11-2, the J gene TRBJ1-2, with 12 bases that match TRBD1. The germline gives CDR1 SGHAT, CDR2 FQNNGV. J lost 4 bases, V lost 6 bases, and 6 bases had no gene match. The CDR3 runs 15 residues. The CDR3 DNA sequence: TGTGCCAGCAGTCCCGGGACAGGGGGCGCCTATGGCTACACCTTC. This gives the protein CASSPGTGGAYGYTF.

The chain is built from TRBV6-5 and TRBJ2-7; D ambiguous. The CDR3 runs 13 residues. Trimming removed 2 bases at V and 2 bases at J, with 7 bases between. Germline loops: CDR1 MNHEY, CDR2 SVGAGI. Here the CDR3 DNA reads TGTGCCAGCAGTTACGGGCAGCCCTACGAGCAGTACTTC. The encoded protein is CASSYGQPYEQYF.

The genes are TRBV5-4 and TRBJ1-4; possible D gene TRBD1, 6 bases. The germline CDR1 and CDR2 sequences are SGHNT and YYREEE (reference sequence). The CDR3 consists of 14 residues. V was cut by 2 bases and J by 8 bases, with 13 bases left in between. The CDR3 sequence is CASSLSGGQEKLFF. The DNA of the CDR3 is TGTGCCAGCAGCTTATCGGGGGGCCAAGAAAAACTGTTTTTT. Full variable domain (missing parts from reference TRBV5-4 and TRBJ1-4): ETGVTQSPTHLIKTRGQQVTLRCSSQSGHNTVSWYQQALGQGPQFIFQYYREEENGRGNFPPRFSGLQFPNYSSELNVNALELDDSALYLCASSLSGGQEKLFFGSGTQLSVL.

The rearrangement links TRBV2 to TRBJ1-5, with D uncertain. Germline CDR1 SNHLY, CDR2 FYNNEI. This CDR3 contains 12 residues. Trimming shortened V by 6 bases and J by 0 bases, and 3 bases separated the two germline ends. CDR3 DNA: TGTGCCAGCAGGGATAGCAATCAGCCCCAGCATTTT. Translating gives CASRDSNQPQHF. Variable domain in full (rest from reference TRBV2 and TRBJ1-5): EPEVTQTPSHQVTQMGQEVILRCVPISNHLYFYWYRQILGQKVEFLVSFYNNEISEKSEIFDDQFSVERPDGSNFTLKIRSTKLEDSAMYFCASRDSNQPQHFGDGTRLSIL.

The chain employs TRBV29-1 and TRBJ1-1, with D unclear. The CDR3 runs 11 residues. The V and J ends lost 0 bases and 6 bases respectively, with 5 bases between them. Germline CDR1 SQVTM, CDR2 ANQGSEA. CDR3 coding DNA: TGCAGCGTTGAAGATAGCGCTGAAGCTTTCTTT. Encoded protein: CSVEDSAEAFF.

The chain employs TRBV7-9 and TRBJ1-3; unclear D gene. Germline V CDR1 and CDR2: SEHNR, FQNEAQ (reference sequence). The CDR3 is made up of 16 amino acids. V lost 4 bases and J 2 bases, leaving 15 bases between the germline ends. The CDR3 spells CASSSSSGVPGNTIYF. The CDR3 DNA sequence: TGTGCCAGCAGCTCCTCGTCCGGGGTCCCTGGAAACACCATATATTTT. The full variable domain, completed using reference TRBV7-9 and TRBJ1-3, is DTGVSQNPRHKITKRGQNVTFRCDPISEHNRLYWYRQTLGQGPEFLTYFQNEAQLEKSRLLSDRFSAERPKGSFSTLEIQRTEQGDSAMYLCASSSSSGVPGNTIYFGEGSWLTVV.

V and J are TRBV5-8 and TRBJ1-2; D remains ambiguous. Trimming pared 0 bases from V and 4 bases from J, leaving 10 bases between. The CDR3 length is 14 residues. Germline lookup yields CDR1 SGHTS and CDR2 YDEGEE. CDR3 sequence reads: CASSLGTAIYGYTF. The DNA of the CDR3 is TGTGCCAGCAGCTTGGGAACCGCTATCTATGGCTACACCTTC.

The gene calls are TRBV30 and TRBJ1-2; the D gene is possibly TRBD1 (5 bases). The germline gives CDR1 GTSNPN, CDR2 SVGIG (reference sequence). The CDR3 runs 10 residues. Trimming removed 6 bases at V and 8 bases at J, with 10 bases between. The DNA for the CDR3 is TGTGCCTGTCCCGGGGACGGCTACACCTTC. Translation: CACPGDGYTF.